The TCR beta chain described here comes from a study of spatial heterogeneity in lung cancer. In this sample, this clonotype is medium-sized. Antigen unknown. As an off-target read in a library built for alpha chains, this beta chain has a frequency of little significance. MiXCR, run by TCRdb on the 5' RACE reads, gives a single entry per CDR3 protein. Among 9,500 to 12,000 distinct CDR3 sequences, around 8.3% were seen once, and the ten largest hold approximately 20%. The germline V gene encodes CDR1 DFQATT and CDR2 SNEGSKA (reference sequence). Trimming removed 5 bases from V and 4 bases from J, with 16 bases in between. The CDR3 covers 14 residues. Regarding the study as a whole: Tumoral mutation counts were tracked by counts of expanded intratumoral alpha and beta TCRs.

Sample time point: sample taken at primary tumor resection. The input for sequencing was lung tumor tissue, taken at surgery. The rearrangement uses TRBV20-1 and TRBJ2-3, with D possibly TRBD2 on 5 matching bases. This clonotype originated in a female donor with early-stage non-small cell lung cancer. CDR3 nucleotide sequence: TGCAGTGCTTTCGACGGACTCTCCCCAGATACGCAGTATTTT. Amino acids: CSAFDGLSPDTQYF.